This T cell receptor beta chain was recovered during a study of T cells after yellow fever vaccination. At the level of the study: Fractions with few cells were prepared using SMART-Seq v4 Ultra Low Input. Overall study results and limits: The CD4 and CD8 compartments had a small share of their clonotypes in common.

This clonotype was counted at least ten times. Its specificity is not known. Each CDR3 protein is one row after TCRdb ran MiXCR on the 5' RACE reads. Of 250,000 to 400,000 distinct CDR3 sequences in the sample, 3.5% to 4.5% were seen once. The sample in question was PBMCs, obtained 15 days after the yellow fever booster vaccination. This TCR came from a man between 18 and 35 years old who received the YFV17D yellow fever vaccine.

The CDR3: CSAWDSGAYGYTF. The CDR3 bases are TGCAGTGCCTGGGATTCAGGGGCGTATGGCTACACCTTC. The chain carries TRBV20-1 and TRBJ1-2, with D possibly TRBD1 on 6 matching bases. Germline V gives CDR1 DFQATT, CDR2 SNEGSKA (reference sequence). V was shortened by 6 bases and J by 5 bases, with 16 bases between the two germline ends. The CDR3 is made up of 13 amino acids.